This TCR beta chain was obtained from a study of regulatory T cells in long-lasting Graves disease. V lost 6 bases and J lost 3; bases outside the gene matches: 6. The germline gives CDR1 DFQATT, CDR2 SNEGSKA (reference sequence). The CDR3 is made up of 13 amino acids. Study-wide results and caveats: Persistent Graves' patients had lower TCR diversity than newly diagnosed ones.

Note on this clonotype: What it binds is unknown.

Construction of TCR beta libraries relied on iRepertoire HTBI primers and on Arm-PCR targeting CDR3 regions. One entry per CDR3 protein, called by TCRdb with MiXCR from the multiplex PCR reads. The data hold about half a million distinct CDR3 sequences, with around 12% observed a single time. The time point was: newly diagnosed GD, antithyroid drugs for less than 3 months. Preparation of the TCR library used RNA extracted from PBMCs. Patients of an endocrinology department in Xi'an, China, were included. These data also formed part of another study, on T cells in Graves' hyperthyroidism and ophthalmopathy. That report notes: During a first-round RT-PCR of the TCR CDR3, the HTBI primer set was used. Most thyroid clonotypes with frequency above 0.001 were detected in blood.

The receptor's source is a woman younger than 45 with Graves disease. The chain combines TRBV20-1 with TRBJ2-7, with TRBD1 matching 9 bases. The sequences come from peripheral blood mononuclear cells (PBMCs), collected at new diagnosis, from a patient treated with antithyroid drugs. The CDR3 sequence is CSAQQGAGYEQYF. The CDR3, as DNA: TGCAGTGCCCAACAGGGGGCTGGCTACGAGCAGTACTTC.